Below are 3 T cell receptor beta chains sequenced from a single sample in a study of T-cell reconstitution after alpha-beta-depleted transplantation in children. Unique molecular identifiers featured in how the TCRbeta library was prepared. TCRdb independently ran MiXCR on the PCR reads; one entry per CDR3 protein. The sample has fewer than 550,000 distinct CDR3 sequences, 11% seen once. This specimen was PBMCs from the stem cell graft donor, taken from the stem cell graft. The source is a human donor who donated a stem cell graft to a child with acute myeloid leukemia.

Remarks on this clonotype: A junction end diverges from the germline sequence, so it may reflect a read error. This chain connects TRBV24-1 to TRBJ2-1; 7 bases agree with TRBD1. The length of the CDR3 is 15 residues. Germline-derived CDR1 and CDR2 are KGHDR and SFDVKD. The CDR3 spells CATSDVTGESNDQFF. In DNA form, the CDR3 reads TGTGCCACCAGTGATGTTACAGGGGAGTCCAATGACCAGTTCTTC.

The table lists this clonotype with a few counts. The CDR3 region has the DNA TGTGCCAGCAGTCCCCGGGGGGACGGGGAGCTGTTTTTT. It encodes CASSPRGDGELFF. This chain uses TRBV6-1 with TRBJ2-2; TRBD2 aligns across 7 bases. Losses at the gene ends were 5 bases for V and 7 bases for J; bases not matched to a gene: 4. Germline V gene lookup returns CDR1 MNHNS and CDR2 SASEGT. The CDR3 extends over 13 amino acids.

The gene calls are TRBV6-1 and TRBJ2-3; TRBD2 matches at 10 bases. Germline CDR1 reads MNHNS; CDR2 reads SASEGT. The CDR3 runs 16 residues. V shed 3 bases and J 4 bases; nucleotides not matched to a gene: 7. This CDR3 reads CASSEESGGVPDTQYF. DNA of the CDR3: TGTGCCAGCAGTGAGGAGAGCGGGGGGGTCCCAGATACGCAGTATTTT.